The TCR beta chain under discussion was sequenced for a study of cytomegalovirus exposure and HLA in healthy donors. Regarding the study as a whole: In a later analysis, a missense DCLRE1C variant was linked to TCR beta V- and J-gene trimming. Cytomegalovirus association was listed for 150 or so TCR beta chains. Accounts indicate the classifier identified cytomegalovirus status with strong specificity and sensitivity.

To note about this clone: Its specificity is not known.

Donors had nominal health at sampling but likely had unrecorded immune exposures. The PCR employed 60 Vbeta primers together with 13 Jbeta primers. Profiling relied on immunoSEQ multiplex PCR, and the TCRdb table lists in-frame clones only, not all of them. The sample has about 94,000 clones, around 74% seen once. V gave up 4 bases and J gave up 0 bases, with 8 bases separating them. This CDR3 has 13 amino acids. The germline CDR1 and CDR2 sequences are SGHDT and YYEEEE. Material: PBMCs. The source of this sequence is a man in his forties in good health and CMV-seropositive. The gene calls are TRBV5-6 and TRBJ2-7; TRBD1 is a possible D gene (6 bases). CDR3 nucleotides: TGTGCCAGCAGCCGGGACACCTCCTACGAGCAGTACTTC. As protein: CASSRDTSYEQYF.